This passage covers 11 T cell receptor beta chains from one sample sequenced in a study of metastatic and nonmetastatic thyroid tumors. MiXCR re-clonotyped the PCR reads for TCRdb. The sample includes around 27,000 clones, 15% of them seen just once. No patient received treatment before thyroid surgery. The sample was blood. The receptors here all came from a female donor with papillary thyroid cancer or a benign thyroid nodule (not recorded which). Some clones in this sample may be carry-over from other donors' samples.

This clone has a count of ten or more. This rearrangement joins TRBV2 to TRBJ1-1, with D tentatively TRBD1 (6 bases). Trimming removed 7 bases at V and 0 bases at J, with 12 bases between. Germline V lookup: CDR1 SNHLY, CDR2 FYNNEI. The CDR3 spans 14 residues. In DNA form, the CDR3 reads TGTGCCAGCAAAGGGGACACTTTGAACACTGAAGCTTTCTTT. Translated, it gives CASKGDTLNTEAFF.

This clone is medium-sized (0.01 to 0.1%) by share. The chain links TRBV30 to TRBJ2-7; D gene uncertain. CDR3 length: 11 residues. Trimming cost V 2 bases and J 1 base, with 3 bases left between them. Germline V lookup: CDR1 GTSNPN, CDR2 SVGIG (reference sequence). CDR3 residues: CAWSLSYEQYF. Written as DNA, the CDR3 is TGTGCCTGGAGTCTGTCCTACGAGCAGTACTTC. Full variable domain (outside the CDR3, taken from reference TRBV30 and TRBJ2-7): SQTIHQWPATLVQPVGSPLSLECTVEGTSNPNLYWYRQAAGRGLQLLFYSVGIGQISSEVPQNLSASRPQDRQFILSSKKLLLSDSGFYLCAWSLSYEQYFGPGTRLTVT.

This clone rates as medium-sized (0.01 to 0.1%). The V gene is TRBV6-2 or TRBV6-3, the J gene TRBJ2-7; 10 bases align to TRBD2. Per germline, CDR1 MNHEY and CDR2 SVGEGT. The CDR3 is made up of 15 amino acids. J lost 1 base, V lost 6 bases, and 6 bases had no gene match. The CDR3, as DNA: TGTGCCAGCAGGCCTTTAGCGGGAGGATCCTACGAGCAGTACTTC. Amino acids: CASRPLAGGSYEQYF.

This clone was seen many times. The V call is TRBV12-3 or TRBV12-4, the J call TRBJ1-1; tentative D call: TRBD1 (5 bases). This CDR3 contains 13 residues. The V gene lost 6 bases and the J gene lost 3 bases, with 11 bases spanning the gap. Here the CDR3 reads CASSRLGDTEAFF. For the CDR3, the DNA is TGTGCCAGCAGCCGATTGGGGGACACTGAAGCTTTCTTT.

This clone was seen many times. The chain uses TRBV18 and TRBJ2-1, with D perhaps matching TRBD2 (6 bases). V was shortened by 6 bases and J by 0 bases, with 12 bases between the two germline ends. Germline V CDR1 and CDR2: KGHSH, LQKENI. This CDR3 spans 15 amino acids. The CDR3 sequence is CASSLTSLSYNEQFF. CDR3 in DNA: TGTGCCAGCTCCCTGACTAGTCTCTCCTACAATGAGCAGTTCTTC.

The chain employs TRBV7-9 and TRBJ2-5; D is ambiguous. V lost 8 bases and J lost 2, with 12 bases in between. CDR3 size: 13 residues. In germline, CDR1 is SEHNR, CDR2 FQNEAQ (reference sequence). DNA of the CDR3: TGTGCCAGCGGCCCAGACCCTCAAGAGACCCAGTACTTC. This encodes CASGPDPQETQYF.

By sample share, this clone is medium-sized (0.01 to 0.1%). The CDR3 protein is CAWLKGGDEQYF. CDR3 in DNA: TGTGCCTGGTTGAAGGGCGGCGACGAGCAGTACTTC. The chain is built from TRBV30 and TRBJ2-7; D gene unclear. V lost 5 bases, J lost 5 bases, and 13 bases lay in between. The CDR3 consists of 12 residues. From germline, CDR1 is GTSNPN and CDR2 SVGIG (reference sequence).

At least ten counts were recorded for this clone. The chain has TRBV19 and TRBJ1-1; 7 bases agree with TRBD1. CDR3 length: 13 residues. Germline assignment: CDR1 LNHDA and CDR2 SQIVND (reference sequence). J gave up 5 bases and V 4 bases, and 4 bases lay outside the gene matches. The CDR3 spells CASSRLQGTEAFF. In DNA, the CDR3 is TGTGCCAGTAGTAGGTTACAGGGGACTGAAGCTTTCTTT.

This clone was detected a few times. This sequence may be a read error, since a much larger clone differs from it by one base. The rearrangement joins TRBV7-6 to TRBJ1-5; D not certain. This CDR3 region has 13 residues. Germline CDR1 and CDR2: SGHVS and FNYEAQ. This CDR3 reads CEVRSNSDQPQHF. Written as DNA, the CDR3 is TGCGAAGTGAGGTCCAATAGCGATCAGCCCCAGCATTTT. The full variable domain, with the rest looked up from reference TRBV7-6 and TRBJ1-5, is GAGVSQSPRYKVTKRGQDVALRCDPISGHVSLYWYRQALGQGPEFLTYFNYEAQQDKSGLPNDRFSAERPEGSISTLTIQRTEQRDSAMYRCEVRSNSDQPQHFGDGTRLSIL.

This clone occurred many times. Since a much larger clone is just one base distant, this may be a read error. The same CDR3 can be traced to other DNA sequences in this sample. The V gene is TRBV15, the J gene TRBJ2-7; TRBD2 agrees at 8 bases. Germline-derived CDR1 and CDR2 are LNHNV and YYDKDF (reference sequence). The CDR3 is 17 residues long. Trimming at V came to 0 bases and at J to 4 bases, leaving 11 bases not matched to a gene. The CDR3 reads CATSRDLQAGVLYEQYF. The DNA for the CDR3 is TGTGCCACCAGCAGAGATTTACAAGCGGGAGTACTGTACGAGCAGTACTTC.

There are many counts of this clone. V and J are TRBV2 and TRBJ2-1; 7 nucleotides match TRBD2. V shed 5 bases and J 1 base; nucleotides not matched to a gene: 5. Per the germline V gene, CDR1 is SNHLY and CDR2 is FYNNEI. The CDR3 is made up of 15 amino acids. In DNA, the CDR3 is TGTGCCAGCAGTCAAAAAGCGGGGTCCTACAATGAGCAGTTCTTC. Translation: CASSQKAGSYNEQFF.